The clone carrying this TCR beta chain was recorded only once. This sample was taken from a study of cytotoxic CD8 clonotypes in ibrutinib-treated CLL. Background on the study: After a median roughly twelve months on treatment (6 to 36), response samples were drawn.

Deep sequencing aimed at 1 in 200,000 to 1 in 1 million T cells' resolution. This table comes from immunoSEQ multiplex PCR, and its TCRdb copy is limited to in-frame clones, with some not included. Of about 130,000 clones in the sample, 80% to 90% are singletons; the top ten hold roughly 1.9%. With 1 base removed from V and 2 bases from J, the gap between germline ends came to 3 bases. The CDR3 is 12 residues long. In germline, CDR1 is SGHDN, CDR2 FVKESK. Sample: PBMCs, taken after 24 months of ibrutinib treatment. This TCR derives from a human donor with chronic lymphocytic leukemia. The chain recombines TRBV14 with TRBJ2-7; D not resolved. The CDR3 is CASSQGTYEQYF. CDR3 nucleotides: TGTGCCAGCAGCCAAGGCACCTACGAGCAGTACTTC.